This entry lists 9 T cell receptor beta chains sequenced from one sample in a study of blood T cells in healthy people across ages. The second PCR ran roughly 6 to 11 cycles with a sample-barcoded 5' primer and J-beta primers. TCRdb ran MiXCR on the 5' RACE reads and lists one entry per CDR3 protein. The sample shows about 1.5 million distinct CDR3 sequences, roughly 43% of them seen only once. The sequenced material came from blood. The receptors stem from a woman between 18 and 30 years old in good health.

This clonotype was seen more than once but under ten times. The V call is TRBV7-9, the J call TRBJ2-7; 7 positions agree with TRBD1. This CDR3 contains 14 residues. Germline V lookup: CDR1 SEHNR, CDR2 FQNEAQ (reference sequence). Unmatched junction bases numbered 5, after V lost 3 bases and J lost 3 bases. The CDR3 DNA sequence: TGTGCCAGCAGCTTGACAGGGTCTCTCTACGAGCAGTACTTC. This codes for CASSLTGSLYEQYF.

This clonotype was seen only a few times. This chain uses TRBV7-2 with TRBJ2-7; TRBD1 might be the D (5 bases). The CDR3 covers 14 residues. Germline-derived CDR1 and CDR2 are SGHTA and FQGNSA. V lost 3 bases, J lost 1 base, and 10 bases lay in between. The CDR3 coding sequence is TGTGCCAGCAGCTTTTGGACACCATCCTACGAGCAGTACTTC. Protein sequence: CASSFWTPSYEQYF. The full variable domain, completed using reference TRBV7-2 and TRBJ2-7, is GAGVSQSPSNKVTEKGKDVELRCDPISGHTALYWYRQSLGQGLEFLIYFQGNSAPDKSGLPSDRFSAERTGGSVSTLTIQRTQQEDSAVYLCASSFWTPSYEQYFGPGTRLTVT.

The chain employs TRBV7-2 and TRBJ2-3; the match to TRBD2 covers 7 bases. CDR1 is SGHTA, CDR2 FQGNSA, per germline. The CDR3 runs 17 residues. V lost 1 base to trimming and J lost 5 bases; unmatched junction nucleotides: 12. The CDR3, as DNA: TGTGCCAGCAGCTTAGGGTTAGCGGGCCTCGGTGGAGATACGCAGTATTTT. As protein: CASSLGLAGLGGDTQYF.

This chain uses TRBV7-9 with TRBJ1-5; no definite D call. Germline assignment: CDR1 SEHNR and CDR2 FQNEAQ (reference sequence). The CDR3 spans 14 residues. V lost 1 base and J lost 3, with 7 bases in between. For the CDR3, the DNA is TGTGCCAGCAGCTTAGACAAGTACAATCAGCCCCAGCATTTT. The encoded protein is CASSLDKYNQPQHF.

CDR3 in DNA: TGTGCCAGCAGCCCCACGGGGGAGGGTCCCAACACCGGGGAGCTGTTTTTT. This translates into CASSPTGEGPNTGELFF. The chain joins TRBV9 to TRBJ2-2, with 7 bases matching TRBD2. Trimming cost V 4 bases and J 2 bases; bases outside gene matches: 11. CDR1 SGDLS and CDR2 YYNGEE come from the germline V gene. The CDR3 totals 17 residues.

This rearrangement joins TRBV20-1 to TRBJ2-1, with 11 positions matching TRBD2. The germline CDR1 and CDR2 sequences are DFQATT and SNEGSKA (reference sequence). V dropped 5 bases and J dropped 1; count of bases not matched to a gene: 7. The length of the CDR3 is 16 residues. In nucleotides, the CDR3 is TGCAGTGCTTCGCCCACTAGCGGGAGATCCTACAATGAGCAGTTCTTC. It codes for CSASPTSGRSYNEQFF.

This clonotype was observed a handful of times. The genes are TRBV6-1 and TRBJ1-3, with no clear D. The V gene's germline CDR1 is MNHNS and CDR2 SASEGT. With 3 bases removed from V and 3 bases from J, the gap between germline ends came to 0 bases. This CDR3 is 11 amino acids long. CDR3 bases: TGTGCCAGCAGTGATGGAAACACCATATATTTT. Translated: CASSDGNTIYF.

About this clonotype: A read error may account for a junction end that differs from germline. This sequence joins TRBV5-5 and TRBJ2-7; D possibly corresponds to TRBD2 (5 bases). This CDR3 region has 15 residues. The germline V gene encodes CDR1 SGHKS and CDR2 YYEKEE (reference sequence). The CDR3 loop reads CASSSGRGQTYERYF. In DNA, the CDR3 is TGTGCCAGCAGCTCCGGACGGGGTCAGACCTACGAGCGGTACTTC.

The V and J genes are TRBV28 and TRBJ2-7; D is ambiguous. Germline values: CDR1 MDHEN, CDR2 SYDVKM. Trimming removed 3 bases from V and 2 bases from J, with 14 bases in between. This CDR3 comprises 15 residues. CDR3 nucleotides: TGTGCCAGCAGTTTGGGTCGGGTCCGACCCTACGAGCAGTACTTC. Amino acids: CASSLGRVRPYEQYF.